The 23 T cell receptor beta chains listed next were all sequenced from one sample in a study of T cell clusters in autoimmune cytopenias. One tube held mixed TRB-A and TRB-B primer pools for touch-down PCR. TCRdb reprocessed the multiplex PCR reads, with one entry per CDR3 protein and no DNA. Reported are approximately 1,800 distinct CDR3 sequences; the ten largest clones contain approximately 5.9%. TRB was amplified from approximately 250 ng of peripheral blood genomic DNA per sample. The sample comprised peripheral blood. Source of these receptors: a human donor with an autoimmune cytopenia or autoimmune hepatitis (not recorded which).

The chain joins TRBV27 to TRBJ1-2; TCRdb's D call of TRBD1 is untestable without DNA. The CDR3 loop spans 15 amino acids. Germline V CDR1 and CDR2: MNHEY, SMNVEV (reference sequence). This CDR3 is CASSPRGQGVDGYTF.

The chain uses TRBV29-1 and TRBJ2-2; TCRdb's D call, TRBD2, is unchecked because there is no DNA. Per germline, CDR1 SQVTM and CDR2 ANQGSEA. This CDR3 has 15 amino acids. The chain's CDR3 is CVGLAGGPNTGELFF.

By frequency, this clonotype is medium-sized. The rearrangement links TRBV18 to TRBJ2-1. The CDR3 covers 15 residues. Germline V gene data show CDR1 as KGHSH and CDR2 as LQKENI. This CDR3 is CASSLTGWSYNEQFF.

This clonotype is identified as medium-sized (0.01 to 0.1%) from frequency. The chain combines TRBV5-1 with TRBJ2-3; TCRdb's assignment of TRBD1 cannot be checked, as there is no DNA. The CDR3 has 14 residues. Germline V gene lookup returns CDR1 SGHRS and CDR2 YFSETQ. Here the CDR3 reads CASILGGSTDTQYF.

This clonotype is large by frequency. The chain combines TRBV29-1 with TRBJ2-5; TCRdb's D call of TRBD2 is untestable without DNA. Germline-derived CDR1 and CDR2 are SQVTM and ANQGSEA. The CDR3 loop spans 14 amino acids. The CDR3 reads CSVPTQGRGETQYF.

This clonotype is called medium-sized based on its frequency. V is TRBV7-2 and J is TRBJ1-5; TCRdb calls TRBD1, which cannot be checked without DNA. This CDR3 is 15 amino acids long. The V gene's germline CDR1 is SGHTA and CDR2 FQGNSA. The CDR3 region is CASSLVAGEGQPQHF.

Considering frequency, this clonotype is large. This chain uses TRBV19 with TRBJ1-4. Germline lookup yields CDR1 LNHDA and CDR2 SQIVND (reference sequence). The CDR3 is 12 amino acids. CDR3 in amino acids: CASSTGVEKLFF.

This clonotype ranks as medium-sized in terms of frequency. The CDR3 region is CSGGGVYGYTF. V gene TRBV29-1 combines with J gene TRBJ1-2. The CDR3 extends over 11 amino acids. Germline V gives CDR1 SQVTM, CDR2 ANQGSEA.

The chain carries TRBV5-4 and TRBJ2-7; the TCRdb D gene call, TRBD2, has no DNA to confirm it. The CDR3 extends over 16 amino acids. CDR1 and CDR2 (germline): SGHNT, YYREEE (reference sequence). CDR3 region: CASSPGTSGFSYEQYF.

By frequency, this clonotype is large. The rearrangement joins TRBV30 to TRBJ2-2. Germline CDR1 is GTSNPN and CDR2 is SVGIG (reference sequence). This CDR3 region has 14 residues. The CDR3: CAWSVQTNTGELFF.

This clonotype is classed as medium-sized (0.01 to 0.1%) by frequency. CDR3 protein: CAWSIQGSTEAFF. This chain connects TRBV30 to TRBJ1-1. CDR3 length: 13 amino acids. Germline V gene sequence: CDR1 GTSNPN, CDR2 SVGIG (reference sequence).

The chain uses TRBV20-1 and TRBJ2-7; the TRBD1 assignment by TCRdb is unverifiable without DNA. The CDR3 runs to 13 residues. CDR1 is DFQATT and CDR2 is SNEGSKA in the germline V gene (reference sequence). The CDR3: CSVTTGGSYEQYF.

According to its frequency, this clonotype is medium-sized. This CDR3 reads CASRPTGAGGSNEQFF. The chain recombines TRBV6-2 or TRBV6-3 with TRBJ2-1; the TRBD2 assignment by TCRdb is unverifiable without DNA. In germline, CDR1 is MNHEY, CDR2 SVGEGT. The CDR3 runs 16 residues.

This clonotype counts as large by frequency. The chain uses TRBV6-1 and TRBJ2-7; TCRdb's D call of TRBD2 is untestable without DNA. Germline values: CDR1 MNHNS, CDR2 SASEGT. The CDR3 spans 14 residues. CDR3 loop: CASTGGVYLYEQYF.

This chain connects TRBV7-9 to TRBJ1-2; the TCRdb call, TRBD1, lacks DNA for checking. The CDR3 consists of 12 residues. Looked up from germline, CDR1 is SEHNR and CDR2 is FQNEAQ (reference sequence). CDR3 protein: CASSSPGLLYTF.

Considering frequency, this clonotype is medium-sized (0.01 to 0.1%). The chain joins TRBV6-2 or TRBV6-3 to TRBJ2-7; the TCRdb D gene call, TRBD2, has no DNA to confirm it. CDR1 MNHEY and CDR2 SVGEGT come from the germline V gene. This CDR3 is 14 amino acids long. The chain's CDR3 is CASRGLAAIYEQYF.

The chain has TRBV11-2 and TRBJ1-1; TCRdb's D call, TRBD1, is unchecked because there is no DNA. The germline V gene encodes CDR1 SGHAT and CDR2 FQNNGV. This CDR3 is built from 17 residues. The chain's CDR3 is CASSLVPGGAERTEAFF. Complete variable domain (other parts from reference TRBV11-2 and TRBJ1-1): EAGVAQSPRYKIIEKRQSVAFWCNPISGHATLYWYQQILGQGPKLLIQFQNNGVVDDSQLPKDRFSAERLKGVDSTLKIQPAKLEDSAVYLCASSLVPGGAERTEAFFGQGTRLTVV.

This clonotype is medium-sized by frequency. The gene calls are TRBV6-5 and TRBJ1-2. CDR1 is MNHEY and CDR2 is SVGAGI in the germline V gene. CDR3 length equals 12 residues. CDR3 in amino acids: CASSYSNYGYTF.

This clonotype is identified as medium-sized from frequency. The chain is built from TRBV19 and TRBJ1-5. This CDR3 contains 14 residues. Germline CDR1 reads LNHDA; CDR2 reads SQIVND (reference sequence). The CDR3 here is CASSPPPYNQPQHF. Complete variable domain (other parts from reference TRBV19 and TRBJ1-5): DGGITQSPKYLFRKEGQNVTLSCEQNLNHDAMYWYRQDPGQGLRLIYYSQIVNDFQKGDIAEGYSVSREKKESFPLTVTSAQKNPTAFYLCASSPPPYNQPQHFGDGTRLSIL.

This sequence joins TRBV28 and TRBJ2-7; TCRdb indicates TRBD1, and absent DNA this call remains unverified. CDR1 and CDR2 (germline): MDHEN, SYDVKM. The CDR3 consists of 13 residues. CDR3: CASSPGAFYEQYF.

Measured by frequency, this clonotype is medium-sized (0.01 to 0.1%). The rearrangement uses TRBV18 and TRBJ2-2; as DNA is missing, the TRBD1 call by TCRdb cannot be tested. This CDR3 contains 15 residues. Per germline, CDR1 KGHSH and CDR2 LQKENI. The CDR3: CASSTDRANTGELFF.

By frequency, this clonotype registers medium-sized. The chain has TRBV24-1 and TRBJ2-1; the D call from TCRdb, TRBD1, cannot be confirmed without DNA. The CDR3 runs 14 residues. Looked up from germline, CDR1 is KGHDR and CDR2 is SFDVKD. The CDR3 region is CATSDLRGGNEQFF.

This clonotype ranks as large in terms of frequency. The chain has TRBV29-1 and TRBJ2-6. The CDR3 sequence is 13 residues long. Germline CDR1 reads SQVTM; CDR2 reads ANQGSEA. CDR3 protein: CSVGVTGANVLTF.